The entry below gives a single T cell receptor (beta chain) sequence along with its context. This clone was picked up a small number of times. The antigen it binds to is not known. Per-base quality was not reported, and no clone a single base away is much larger than it. These data come from a study of blood T cell repertoires in COVID-19 (dated by TCRdb to about 2020). Regarding the research as a whole: The collaborator samples originated in the United States, Italy and Spain and spanned the acute and convalescent phases of COVID-19. The samples were drawn from two sources: the first 160 participants of the ongoing ImmuneRACE study, and fewer than 1,500 subjects contributed by 6 global collaborators. The prospective study material was composed of cDNA or gDNA derived from T cells, B-cell-depleted T cells, or PBMCs. Deeply sampled blood TCRbeta repertoires from subjects exposed to, actively infected with, or recovered from COVID-19 were included in the dataset. A de-identified subject ID, COVID-19 status, age in years and sex were almost always included in the sample metadata. The repertoires were released in a freely available public database meant as a resource for research on the immune response to SARS-CoV-2. Where HLA class I and class II types were available, the types were taken from metadata supplied by the sample provider, not from assay-based typing.

TCRbeta CDR3 regions were amplified from genomic DNA using the immunoSEQ Assay, a bias-controlled multiplex PCR. The study's own analysis went as follows. The number of nucleated cells in each sample was estimated from the amplification of reference gene primers within the assay. To quantify the absolute abundance of each unique TCRbeta CDR3 rearrangement, sequence reads were collapsed and filtered. Productive Simpson clonality was computed per sample as the square root of Simpson's diversity index over productive rearrangements. TCRdb mirrors the immuneACCESS table, restricted to in-frame sequences. Some clones are absent from its copies; in checked studies, under half trace to an unresolved V gene, and the reason for the others is unknown. V, J and clone size derive from that table, while D and trimming were established from the DNA sequence. The sample includes 150,000 or so clones, with around 89% observed a single time. The ten largest clones capture roughly 24% of the sample.

Sequences SGHTA (CDR1) and FQGTGA (CDR2) are obtained from the germline V gene. Counted from cysteine to phenylalanine, this CDR3 has 16 amino acids. The DNA shown is the 48-base CDR3, in frame from base 1. The junction shows trimming of 1 base on V and 3 bases on J, plus 13 bases between the germline ends. Each collaborating institution followed its own protocols to collect whole blood in K2EDTA tubes. For TCRbeta analysis, collaborators shipped samples in one of three forms: frozen whole blood, isolated PBMCs, or DNA extracted from either of those sample types. Study-wide findings and limitations: The quantity of clinical and demographic metadata differed by source and by participant and was supplied without curation.

This receptor chain uses TRBV7-3 and TRBJ2-1; the best D guess is TRBD2, with 6 bases matching. Sequences were obtained from peripheral blood. This sequence was found in a man aged 60-69 years with acute or convalescent COVID-19. For the CDR3, the sequence is CASSLKPSDLYNEQFF. The bases are TGTGCCAGCAGCTTAAAGCCTAGCGACCTCTACAATGAGCAGTTCTTC.